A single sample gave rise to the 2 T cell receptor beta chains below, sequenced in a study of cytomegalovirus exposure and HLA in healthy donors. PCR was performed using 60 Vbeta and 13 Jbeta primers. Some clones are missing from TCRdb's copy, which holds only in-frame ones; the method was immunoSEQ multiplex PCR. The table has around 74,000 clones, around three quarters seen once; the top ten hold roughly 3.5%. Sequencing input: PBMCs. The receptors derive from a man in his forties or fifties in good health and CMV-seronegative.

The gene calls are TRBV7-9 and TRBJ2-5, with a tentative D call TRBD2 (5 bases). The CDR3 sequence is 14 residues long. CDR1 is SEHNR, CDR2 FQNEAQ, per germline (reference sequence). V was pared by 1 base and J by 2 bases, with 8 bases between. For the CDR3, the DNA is TGTGCCAGCAGCTTAGGGGAGTATCAAGAGACCCAGTACTTC. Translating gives CASSLGEYQETQYF.

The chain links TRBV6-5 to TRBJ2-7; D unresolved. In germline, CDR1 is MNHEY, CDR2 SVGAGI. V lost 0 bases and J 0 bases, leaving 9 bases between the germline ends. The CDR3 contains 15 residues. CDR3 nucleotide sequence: TGTGCCAGCAGTTACTCGATTGCGAGCTCCTACGAGCAGTACTTC. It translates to CASSYSIASSYEQYF.